The T cell receptor (beta chain) under discussion was sequenced for a study of T cell responses to AZD1222 COVID-19 vaccine. Produced via immunoSEQ multiplex PCR; TCRdb's table is partial and in-frame only. The profile shows about 110,000 clones, roughly 86% of them singletons. Germline V gene lookup returns CDR1 SGDLS and CDR2 YYNGEE. With V trimmed by 6 bases and J by 5 bases, 4 bases remained unmatched. The CDR3 is 12 residues long. Study results and limitations: Along spike, vaccine-associated CD4 TCRs were found throughout, with dominance at 160-218 and 743-854.

In regard to this clone: The antigen is unknown.

The sequenced sample was peripheral blood, obtained 28 days after the second AZD1222 dose. V and J are TRBV9 and TRBJ1-2, with 7 bases aligning to TRBD1. This receptor was taken from an adult who received the AZD1222 COVID-19 vaccine. DNA for the CDR3: TGTGCCAGCAAGGACAGGTATTATGGCTACACCTTC. It encodes CASKDRYYGYTF.